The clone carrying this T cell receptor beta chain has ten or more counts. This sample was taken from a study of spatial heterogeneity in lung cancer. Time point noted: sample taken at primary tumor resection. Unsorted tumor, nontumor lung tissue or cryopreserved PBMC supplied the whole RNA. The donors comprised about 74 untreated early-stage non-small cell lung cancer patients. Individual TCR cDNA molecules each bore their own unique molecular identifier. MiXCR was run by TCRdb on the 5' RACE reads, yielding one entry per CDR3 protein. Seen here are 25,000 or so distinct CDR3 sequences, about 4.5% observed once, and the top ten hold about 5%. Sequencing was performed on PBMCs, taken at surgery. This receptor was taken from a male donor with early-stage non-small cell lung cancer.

DNA of the CDR3: TGTGCCAGCAGTGGAAACAGGGGTGCCTATGGCTACACCTTC. As protein: CASSGNRGAYGYTF. The chain has TRBV28 and TRBJ1-2, with 7 bases that match TRBD1. With 5 bases clipped from V and 4 bases from J, the junction kept 7 bases outside the gene matches. The CDR3 sequence is 14 residues long. Per the germline V gene, CDR1 is MDHEN and CDR2 is SYDVKM.